This T cell receptor (beta chain) is drawn from a study of neurological immune-mediated disorders. This clonotype was found many times. TCRdb recomputed calls from the 5' RACE reads with MiXCR, one row per CDR3 protein. This table has under 75,000 distinct CDR3 sequences, more than 3% appearing once. Unmatched junction bases numbered 2, after V lost 3 bases and J lost 7 bases. The CDR3 runs to 14 residues. Looked up from germline, CDR1 is SGHTA and CDR2 is FQGNSA. The chain recombines TRBV7-2 with TRBJ2-1; 11 nucleotides align to TRBD2. Sequenced sample: PBMCs. This TCR came from a woman aged 50 to 65 with multiple sclerosis. CDR3 in amino acids: CASSFVAGGNEQFF. The CDR3 DNA follows: TGTGCCAGCAGCTTTGTAGCGGGGGGGAATGAGCAGTTCTTC.